A single sample is the source of the 8 T cell receptor beta chains below, sequenced in a study of blood T cell repertoires in COVID-19. Here immunoSEQ multiplex PCR was the method, and the copy in TCRdb shows in-frame clones only, minus some. The sample consists of about 170,000 clones, 70% to 90% of them appearing once. Sequenced material: peripheral blood. Every receptor here comes from a woman older than 75 with COVID-19, enrolled during active disease.

Remarks on this clone: One junction end disagrees with the germline gene, perhaps due to a read error. The V call is TRBV10-3, the J call TRBJ2-2; a weak D match, TRBD2 (6 bases). Germline loops: CDR1 ENHRY, CDR2 SYGVKD. This CDR3 is built from 14 residues. The DNA for the CDR3 is TGTGCCATCAGTGACCGGTGGGCCGTCGGGGGGCTGTTTTTT. Encoded protein: CAISDRWAVGGLFF.

The V and J genes are TRBV24-1 and TRBJ2-5; 11 bases align to TRBD2. The CDR3 runs 15 residues. V was clipped by 4 bases and J by 3 bases; unmatched bases: 3. Germline V gene lookup returns CDR1 KGHDR and CDR2 SFDVKD. This CDR3 is CATSDPGLAEETQYF. The CDR3 DNA follows: TGTGCCACCAGTGACCCGGGACTAGCGGAAGAGACCCAGTACTTC.

The chain has TRBV3-1 (or the pseudogene TRBV3-2) and TRBJ1-3; D is perhaps TRBD1 (6 bases). CDR3 length: 14 amino acids. With 9 bases removed from V and 0 bases from J, the gap between germline ends came to 12 bases. In germline, CDR1 is LGHDT, CDR2 YNNKEL (reference sequence). CDR3 protein: CASSGGLSGNTIYF. In DNA, the CDR3 is TGTGCCAGTTCGGGGGGCCTCTCTGGAAACACCATATATTTT.

The chain uses TRBV3-1 (or the pseudogene TRBV3-2) and TRBJ1-2; D unclear. This CDR3 contains 13 residues. The germline V gene encodes CDR1 LGHDT and CDR2 YNNKEL (reference sequence). V was cut by 5 bases and J by 5 bases, with 12 bases left in between. The CDR3 sequence is CASSSRNSYGYTF. CDR3 nucleotide sequence: TGTGCCAGCAGCTCCCGGAACAGTTATGGCTACACCTTC.

The chain is built from TRBV27 and TRBJ2-3; D is perhaps TRBD2 (5 bases). V lost 6 bases to trimming and J lost 3 bases, with 10 bases between them. The CDR3 has 13 residues. Germline CDR1 reads MNHEY; CDR2 reads SMNVEV (reference sequence). CDR3 DNA: TGTGCCAGCAGCTCCCCGGGGACAGATACGCAGTATTTT. Residues: CASSSPGTDTQYF.

The chain has TRBV18 and TRBJ2-5, with a weak D call TRBD1 (6 bases). The V end lost 3 bases, the J end lost 7 bases, and 15 bases lay between the germline ends. Germline V gene lookup returns CDR1 KGHSH and CDR2 LQKENI. This CDR3 spans 14 amino acids. CDR3 amino acids: CASSPIQGPGTQYF. DNA of the CDR3: TGTGCCAGCTCACCGATACAGGGCCCGGGGACCCAGTACTTC.

The rearrangement joins TRBV7-9 to TRBJ2-4, with 7 nucleotides matching TRBD1. Germline V lookup: CDR1 SEHNR, CDR2 FQNEAQ (reference sequence). Germline trimming cut 5 bases from V and 7 bases from J; bases unmatched to any gene: 5. The CDR3 contains 13 residues. CDR3 in amino acids: CASSTPGQNIQYF. The DNA for the CDR3 is TGTGCCAGCAGCACACCGGGACAGAACATTCAGTACTTC.

This chain joins TRBV7-3 and TRBJ1-6; tentative D call: TRBD1 (6 bases). From germline, CDR1 is SGHTA and CDR2 FQGTGA. The ends were cut back, 0 bases at V and 7 bases at J, with 10 bases in the middle. The CDR3 spans 15 residues. The CDR3 bases are TGTGCCAGCAGCTTAACAGCAGGGGCCAATTCACCCCTCCACTTT. Protein sequence: CASSLTAGANSPLHF.